This T cell receptor beta chain was profiled in a study of blood T cell repertoires in COVID-19. The V gene lost 4 bases and the J gene lost 5 bases, with 16 bases spanning the gap. Germline CDR1 is LGHNA and CDR2 is YNFKEQ. The CDR3 totals 15 residues. Sequencing was performed with immunoSEQ multiplex PCR; in TCRdb, only in-frame clones are kept and a portion is missing. The data contain around 200,000 clones, 87% of them singletons. The sample taken for sequencing was peripheral blood. This chain joins TRBV4-2 and TRBJ2-3; D perhaps matches TRBD2 (6 bases). The sequence derives from a man aged 55 to 70 who had recovered from COVID-19. The CDR3 DNA follows: TGTGCCAGCAGCCCCCGGGACTCCCTTTTAGATACGCAGTATTTT. Translated, it gives CASSPRDSLLDTQYF.